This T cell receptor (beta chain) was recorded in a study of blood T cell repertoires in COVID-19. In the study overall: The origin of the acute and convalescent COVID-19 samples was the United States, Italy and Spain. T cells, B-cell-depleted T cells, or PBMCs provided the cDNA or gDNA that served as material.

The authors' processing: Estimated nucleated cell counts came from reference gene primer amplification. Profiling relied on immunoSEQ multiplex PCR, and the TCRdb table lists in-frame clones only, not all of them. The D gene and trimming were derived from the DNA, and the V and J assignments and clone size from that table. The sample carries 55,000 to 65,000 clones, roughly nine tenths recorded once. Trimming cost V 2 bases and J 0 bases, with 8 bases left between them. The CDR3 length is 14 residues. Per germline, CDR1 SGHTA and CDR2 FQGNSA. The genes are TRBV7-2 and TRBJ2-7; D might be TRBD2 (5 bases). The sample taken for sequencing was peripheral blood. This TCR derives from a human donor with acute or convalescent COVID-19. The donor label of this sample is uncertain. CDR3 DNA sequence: TGTGCCAGCAGCTTAACGGGGAACTCCTACGAGCAGTACTTC. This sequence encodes CASSLTGNSYEQYF.